Listed below are T cell receptor beta chains from one sample, sequenced in a study of control samples from healthy donors and cancer patients. Clones were sequenced by immunoSEQ multiplex PCR, and TCRdb holds only the in-frame ones, with some missing. Found here are 20,000 or so clones, around 89% of them singletons; the top ten hold more than 7%. Source material: PBMCs. The receptor set was obtained from a woman aged 60-75 years with head and neck cancer. CDR3s include the opening cysteine and the closing phenylalanine or tryptophan. The D gene is left open where the match is weak. Expanded clones are given a class, and other clones once, few, many or no size at all.

d_call: .
v_call: TRBV15
clone_size: .
j_call: TRBJ2-3
cdr3_nt: TGTGCCACCAGCAGAGCGGAGCACCGGGGCACAGATACGCAGTATTTT
cdr3_aa: CATSRAEHRGTDTQYF

d_call: TRBD2
v_call: TRBV5-4
clone_size: .
j_call: TRBJ2-2
cdr3_nt: TGTGCCAGCAGCTTAGGGACTAGCGGGAACACCGGGGAGCTGTTTTTT
cdr3_aa: CASSLGTSGNTGELFF

d_call: .
v_call: TRBV28
clone_size: once
j_call: TRBJ2-2
cdr3_nt: TGTGCCAGCAGTTTATCGAGTTCCCCGTTAGCTGTGGTCACCGGGGAGCTGTTTTTT
cdr3_aa: CASSLSSSPLAVVTGELFF

d_call: .
v_call: TRBV10-3
clone_size: .
j_call: TRBJ2-5
cdr3_nt: TGTGCCATCCGGGACTCCCTACAAGAGACCCAGTACTTC
cdr3_aa: CAIRDSLQETQYF

d_call: TRBD1
v_call: TRBV3-1/TRBV3-2
clone_size: .
j_call: TRBJ2-7
cdr3_nt: TGTGCCAGCAGTCTACAGGGGTCCTCCTCCTACGAGCAGTACTTC
cdr3_aa: CASSLQGSSSYEQYF

d_call: TRBD1
v_call: TRBV5-4
clone_size: .
j_call: TRBJ1-6
cdr3_nt: TGTGCCAGCAGCCCGGACAGGACAGCCAATTCACCCCTCCACTTT
cdr3_aa: CASSPDRTANSPLHF

d_call: TRBD1
v_call: TRBV11-2
clone_size: .
j_call: TRBJ1-1
cdr3_nt: TGTGCCAGCAGCACACAGGGGGCGAACACTGAAGCTTTCTTT
cdr3_aa: CASSTQGANTEAFF

d_call: TRBD2
v_call: TRBV19
clone_size: few
j_call: TRBJ2-1
cdr3_nt: TGTGCCAGTAGTATGACTAGCGGCAGCTACAATGAGCAGTTCTTC
cdr3_aa: CASSMTSGSYNEQFF

d_call: .
v_call: TRBV2
clone_size: .
j_call: TRBJ1-1
cdr3_nt: TGTGCCAGCAGTGAAATTATGGGGAGGAACACTGAAGCTTTCTTT
cdr3_aa: CASSEIMGRNTEAFF

d_call: .
v_call: TRBV2
clone_size: .
j_call: TRBJ1-2
cdr3_nt: TGTGCCAGCAGTGAACTTGGGGGTGGCTACACCTTC
cdr3_aa: CASSELGGGYTF

d_call: TRBD1
v_call: TRBV5-1
clone_size: .
j_call: TRBJ1-1
cdr3_nt: TGCGCCAGCAGCAAGCTCTCGACAGGGGCTAAGACTGAAGCTTTCTTT
cdr3_aa: CASSKLSTGAKTEAFF

d_call: .
v_call: TRBV7-9
clone_size: once
j_call: TRBJ2-2
cdr3_nt: TGTGCCAGCACCCCGGGGGATCACACCGGGGAGCTGTTTTTT
cdr3_aa: CASTPGDHTGELFF

d_call: .
v_call: TRBV7-9
clone_size: .
j_call: TRBJ2-2
cdr3_nt: TGTGCCAGCAGCTTATTGGGGGGTGTCTCCGGGGAGCTGTTTTTT
cdr3_aa: CASSLLGGVSGELFF

d_call: .
v_call: TRBV4-1
clone_size: .
j_call: TRBJ1-1
cdr3_nt: TGCGCCAGCAGCCAAGTTGACCCCAACACTGAAGCTTTCTTT
cdr3_aa: CASSQVDPNTEAFF

d_call: .
v_call: TRBV18
clone_size: .
j_call: TRBJ2-2
cdr3_nt: TGTGCCAGCTCACCTTCTCTCGAGGGGACGAACACCGGGGAGCTGTTTTTT
cdr3_aa: CASSPSLEGTNTGELFF

d_call: .
v_call: TRBV27
clone_size: once
j_call: TRBJ1-5
cdr3_nt: TGTGCCAGCAGTTTATCGGCAGCAAGCAATCAGCCCCAGCATTTT
cdr3_aa: CASSLSAASNQPQHF

d_call: .
v_call: TRBV5-4
clone_size: few
j_call: TRBJ2-7
cdr3_nt: TGTGCCAGCAGCGACGCGGGGCAGGGGTCCTACGAGCAGTACTTC
cdr3_aa: CASSDAGQGSYEQYF

d_call: .
v_call: TRBV7-9
clone_size: .
j_call: TRBJ2-7
cdr3_nt: TGTGCCAGCAGCTCAACGGACCTTTACGAGCAGTACTTC
cdr3_aa: CASSSTDLYEQYF

d_call: .
v_call: TRBV11-2
clone_size: .
j_call: TRBJ1-6
cdr3_nt: TGTGCCAGCAGCTTATTGAGTGTGGCAGCAAATTACTATAATTCACCCCTCCACTTT
cdr3_aa: CASSLLSVAANYYNSPLHF

d_call: .
v_call: TRBV27
clone_size: .
j_call: TRBJ1-2
cdr3_nt: TGTGCCAGCAGCACGACAGTAAACTATGGCTACACCTTC
cdr3_aa: CASSTTVNYGYTF

d_call: TRBD1
v_call: TRBV12-3/TRBV12-4
clone_size: .
j_call: TRBJ2-7
cdr3_nt: TGTGCCAGCAGTTTCGGACAGGGGTACGAGCAGTACTTC
cdr3_aa: CASSFGQGYEQYF

d_call: .
v_call: TRBV13
clone_size: .
j_call: TRBJ2-1
cdr3_nt: TGTGCCAGCAGCTTATTCGCATACAATGAGCAGTTCTTC
cdr3_aa: CASSLFAYNEQFF

d_call: TRBD1
v_call: TRBV27
clone_size: .
j_call: TRBJ2-7
cdr3_nt: TGTGCCAGCAGTCCCGGGGACAGCTCCTACGAGCAGTACTTC
cdr3_aa: CASSPGDSSYEQYF

d_call: .
v_call: TRBV18
clone_size: .
j_call: TRBJ2-1
cdr3_nt: TGTGCCAGCTCACCAGGGGGTAGCACTTACAATGAGCAGTTCTTC
cdr3_aa: CASSPGGSTYNEQFF

d_call: .
v_call: TRBV5-1
clone_size: .
j_call: TRBJ2-5
cdr3_nt: TGCGCCAGCAGCACTCCGGGACCGACTTCGGCTAGCGCTCTAAGCGTGGAGACCCAGTACTTC
cdr3_aa: CASSTPGPTSASALSVETQYF

d_call: .
v_call: TRBV2
clone_size: .
j_call: TRBJ1-5
cdr3_nt: TGTGCCAGCAGTGAAGCGGCAGGGGAGCAGCCCCAGCATTTT
cdr3_aa: CASSEAAGEQPQHF

d_call: TRBD1
v_call: TRBV7-9
clone_size: .
j_call: TRBJ1-5
cdr3_nt: TGTGCCAGCAGCTTAGTAGGAACAGGGGCGAGTCAGCCCCAGCATTTT
cdr3_aa: CASSLVGTGASQPQHF

d_call: .
v_call: TRBV28
clone_size: .
j_call: TRBJ1-5
cdr3_nt: TGTGCCAGTAACGGGTCGAGCAGGGGAAATCAGCCCCAGCATTTT
cdr3_aa: CASNGSSRGNQPQHF

d_call: TRBD1
v_call: TRBV10-2
clone_size: .
j_call: TRBJ2-1
cdr3_nt: TGCGCCAGCAGTGACCCGGGACAGGGGTCGGGGAACAATGAGCAGTTCTTC
cdr3_aa: CASSDPGQGSGNNEQFF

d_call: .
v_call: TRBV7-9
clone_size: .
j_call: TRBJ1-1
cdr3_nt: TGTGCCAGCAGGAGGCTGAACACTGAAGCTTTCTTT
cdr3_aa: CASRRLNTEAFF

d_call: TRBD1
v_call: TRBV5-1
clone_size: .
j_call: TRBJ2-5
cdr3_nt: TGCGCCAGCAGCTTCCCAGGGGGCGAGACCCAGTACTTC
cdr3_aa: CASSFPGGETQYF

d_call: .
v_call: TRBV9
clone_size: .
j_call: TRBJ2-7
cdr3_nt: TGTGCCAGCAGCGTCGGCTTTAGTGACTACGAGCAGTACTTC
cdr3_aa: CASSVGFSDYEQYF

d_call: TRBD1
v_call: TRBV6-2/TRBV6-3
clone_size: .
j_call: TRBJ1-5
cdr3_nt: TGTGCCAGCAGTAACAACCGGGGACAGGGGGCAAAGAGCAATCAGCCCCAGCATTTT
cdr3_aa: CASSNNRGQGAKSNQPQHF

d_call: .
v_call: TRBV29-1
clone_size: .
j_call: TRBJ1-3
cdr3_nt: TGCAGCGTTGAGGTGGGAGGAAACACCATATATTTT
cdr3_aa: CSVEVGGNTIYF

d_call: .
v_call: TRBV19
clone_size: .
j_call: TRBJ1-1
cdr3_nt: TGTGCCAGTAGTATATGGGGGAGAGGCACTGAAGCTTTCTTT
cdr3_aa: CASSIWGRGTEAFF

d_call: .
v_call: TRBV18
clone_size: .
j_call: TRBJ2-7
cdr3_nt: TGTGCCAGCTCCTGGGACGGCTACGAGCAGTACTTC
cdr3_aa: CASSWDGYEQYF

d_call: .
v_call: TRBV27
clone_size: .
j_call: TRBJ1-1
cdr3_nt: TGTGCCAGCAGTTTATGGGGCGAAAACACTGAAGCTTTCTTT
cdr3_aa: CASSLWGENTEAFF

d_call: TRBD2
v_call: TRBV5-1
clone_size: .
j_call: TRBJ2-1
cdr3_nt: TGCGCCAGCAGCCCGGGACTAGCCAATGAGCAGTTCTTC
cdr3_aa: CASSPGLANEQFF

d_call: .
v_call: TRBV7-9
clone_size: .
j_call: TRBJ2-7
cdr3_nt: TGTGCCAGCAGCTCAGGACAGAGCGAGCAGTACTTC
cdr3_aa: CASSSGQSEQYF

d_call: TRBD1
v_call: TRBV19
clone_size: .
j_call: TRBJ1-1
cdr3_nt: TGTGCCAGTAGTATAGGAGGGACAGGGTCTTCTGAAGCTTTCTTT
cdr3_aa: CASSIGGTGSSEAFF

d_call: .
v_call: TRBV14
clone_size: .
j_call: TRBJ2-7
cdr3_nt: TGTGCCAGCAGCCAGAACAGCCTCTTTTCCTACGAGCAGTACTTC
cdr3_aa: CASSQNSLFSYEQYF

d_call: .
v_call: TRBV12-2
clone_size: .
j_call: TRBJ2-6
cdr3_nt: TGTGCAAGTCGCTTAGAGGGATTGGACAGCCGTGGGAACTCTGGGGCCAACGTCCTGACTTTC
cdr3_aa: CASRLEGLDSRGNSGANVLTF

d_call: TRBD2
v_call: TRBV11-3
clone_size: .
j_call: TRBJ2-1
cdr3_nt: TGTGCCAGCAGCTTATCCCTTTTAGCGGGATCAAACAATGAGCAGTTCTTC
cdr3_aa: CASSLSLLAGSNNEQFF

d_call: .
v_call: TRBV18
clone_size: .
j_call: TRBJ1-1
cdr3_nt: TGTGCCAGCTCAGACACGAACACTGAAGCTTTCTTT
cdr3_aa: CASSDTNTEAFF

d_call: .
v_call: TRBV30
clone_size: .
j_call: TRBJ2-1
cdr3_nt: TGTGCCTGGAGGGGGGGAGATGGGTACAATGAGCAGTTCTTC
cdr3_aa: CAWRGGDGYNEQFF

d_call: TRBD2
v_call: TRBV3-1/TRBV3-2
clone_size: once
j_call: TRBJ2-1
cdr3_nt: TGTGCCAGCTCCGGGACTAGCTTGGTACGTGAGCAGTTCTTC
cdr3_aa: CASSGTSLVREQFF

d_call: TRBD2
v_call: TRBV7-9
clone_size: .
j_call: TRBJ2-1
cdr3_nt: TGTGCCAGCAGCTTAGGGCTAGCGGGGTACAATGAGCAGTTCTTC
cdr3_aa: CASSLGLAGYNEQFF

d_call: TRBD2
v_call: TRBV3-1/TRBV3-2
clone_size: .
j_call: TRBJ2-1
cdr3_nt: TGTGCCAGCAGCCAACTCGTGGCTAGCGGGACGTATGAGCAGTTCTTC
cdr3_aa: CASSQLVASGTYEQFF

d_call: TRBD2
v_call: TRBV27
clone_size: .
j_call: TRBJ2-4
cdr3_nt: TGTGCCAGCAGTCCCGGGGGGGGACTAGCCAAAAACATTCAGTACTTC
cdr3_aa: CASSPGGGLAKNIQYF

d_call: .
v_call: TRBV5-4
clone_size: .
j_call: TRBJ2-7
cdr3_nt: TGTGCCAGCAGCTTGGACCAGGATGGCTACGAGCAGTACTTC
cdr3_aa: CASSLDQDGYEQYF

d_call: .
v_call: TRBV5-1
clone_size: .
j_call: TRBJ2-1
cdr3_nt: TGCGCCAGCAGCTTGGCGTCCCCGAGGGCAGGCAATGAGCAGTTCTTC
cdr3_aa: CASSLASPRAGNEQFF

d_call: .
v_call: TRBV28
clone_size: .
j_call: TRBJ2-1
cdr3_nt: TGTGCCAGCAGTCCTCCGAGCCTCGCCTACAATGAGCAGTTCTTC
cdr3_aa: CASSPPSLAYNEQFF

d_call: .
v_call: TRBV2
clone_size: .
j_call: TRBJ1-1
cdr3_nt: TGTGCCAGCACTAGGACGGTAGAAGCTTTCTTT
cdr3_aa: CASTRTVEAFF

d_call: .
v_call: TRBV18
clone_size: .
j_call: TRBJ1-2
cdr3_nt: TGTGCCAGCTCACCAGCCAGCCCTTCCTATGGCTACACCTTC
cdr3_aa: CASSPASPSYGYTF

d_call: .
v_call: TRBV18
clone_size: .
j_call: TRBJ2-3
cdr3_nt: TGTGCCAGCTCACCACTAGGCGGGACGGCTACAGATACGCAGTATTTT
cdr3_aa: CASSPLGGTATDTQYF